The rows below give T cell receptor beta chains drawn from one sample of a study of T cells in Graves' hyperthyroidism and ophthalmopathy. A single record per CDR3 protein comes from TCRdb applying MiXCR to the multiplex PCR reads. In the table there are about 640,000 distinct CDR3 sequences, less than 25% of which are singletons. The sequencing input was blood. The receptors stem from a man aged 25-45 years with Graves' ophthalmopathy. The CDR3 runs from the conserved cysteine through the conserved F or W. The D gene is left open where the match is weak.

d_call,j_call,v_call,cdr3_aa
NA,TRBJ2-2,TRBV27,CASPSGDGTGELFF
TRBD1,TRBJ2-7,TRBV6-1,CASSPGTGRYEQYF
TRBD1,TRBJ1-2,TRBV7-2,CASSSPDRGRGLYGYTF
NA,TRBJ2-7,TRBV11-2,CASRYRDVGYEQYF
TRBD2,TRBJ2-3,TRBV10-2,CASSEGIGASGRPDTQYF
TRBD2,TRBJ2-3,TRBV18,CASSPWTSGNGDTQYF
NA,TRBJ2-5,TRBV4-3,CASSQAGQGLPSETQYF
TRBD1,TRBJ2-1,TRBV6-1,CASTGQGSPYNEQFF
NA,TRBJ2-7,TRBV6-1,CASSEMLYEQYF
NA,TRBJ2-3,TRBV7-9,CASGSQTTDTQYF
NA,TRBJ2-7,TRBV3-1,CASSQDAVSSYEQYF
TRBD2,TRBJ2-3,TRBV20-1,CSATTSGRVDTQYF
NA,TRBJ2-7,TRBV28,CASSLSANGGVQYF
TRBD2,TRBJ2-7,TRBV11-2,CASSMTSGPYEQYF
NA,TRBJ1-5,TRBV3-1,CASSQDTVNQPQHF
NA,TRBJ1-2,TRBV28,CATPDYGYTF
TRBD2,TRBJ2-7,TRBV4-1,CASSQGPLAGAGEQYF
NA,TRBJ2-7,TRBV7-2,CASSLGAHEQYF
NA,TRBJ2-2,TRBV9,CASSVGGTPRPNTGELFF
NA,TRBJ2-7,TRBV30,CAWSTGSSYEQYF
NA,TRBJ2-1,TRBV7-9,CASSLGQHNEQFF
NA,TRBJ2-7,TRBV29-1,CSVSTWGHEQYF
TRBD2,TRBJ2-7,TRBV6-2/TRBV6-3,CASRNGLANEQYF
NA,TRBJ2-7,TRBV27,CASSYQLGVEQYF
NA,TRBJ2-7,TRBV19,CASSKARGSYEQYF
TRBD1,TRBJ2-7,TRBV10-3,CAIRGQGVSYEQYF
NA,TRBJ1-1,TRBV6-2/TRBV6-3,CASSYRPGVLEAFF
TRBD1,TRBJ1-4,TRBV20-1,CSARKPGQGKGREKLFF
TRBD2,TRBJ2-1,TRBV7-2,CASTTSYYNEQFF
TRBD2,TRBJ2-1,TRBV20-1,CSARGSGTPYNEQFF
TRBD2,TRBJ2-7,TRBV27,CASGLTSGPYEQYF
TRBD2,TRBJ2-1,TRBV29-1,CSVGLGLGEDEQFF
TRBD2,TRBJ2-3,TRBV2,CASSDGGVTTQYF
TRBD2,TRBJ2-1,TRBV27,CASWGLAGNEQFF
NA,TRBJ2-2,TRBV13,CASSLVGQNTGELFF
TRBD2,TRBJ2-1,TRBV2,CASGTSGRVGEQFF
NA,TRBJ2-7,TRBV3-1,CASSQVLSSNPYEQYF
TRBD1,TRBJ2-7,TRBV6-1,CASTTTGGERYEQYF
NA,TRBJ2-5,TRBV2,CASSEKQGEETQYF
NA,TRBJ1-1,TRBV5-6,CASSLWWAENTEAFF
NA,TRBJ2-6,TRBV5-6,CASSFTLFVSGANVLTF
TRBD2,TRBJ2-7,TRBV6-1,CASSSVAGEEYF
NA,TRBJ2-7,TRBV30,CAWSQGSEQYF
NA,TRBJ2-5,TRBV28,CASSSSGPPQETQYF
TRBD2,TRBJ2-1,TRBV5-8,CASRIRTSGRGRDEQFF
TRBD2,TRBJ2-7,TRBV12-3/TRBV12-4,CASSLGPSGKYEQYF
NA,TRBJ2-7,TRBV7-9,CASSWVGSNQKYF
NA,TRBJ2-1,TRBV7-9,CASSSGIDEQFF
NA,TRBJ2-1,TRBV19,CASSIGQLPNEQFF
TRBD2,TRBJ2-7,TRBV25-1,CASASGSGYEQYF
TRBD1,TRBJ2-6,TRBV7-8,CASSLRGTGASSGANVLTF
NA,TRBJ2-3,TRBV7-2,CASTLDSDTQYF
NA,TRBJ1-5,TRBV12-3/TRBV12-4,CASSSGGGLGQPQHF